The 15 T cell receptor beta chains in this list originate from one sample, sequenced in a study of T-cell reconstitution after alpha-beta-depleted transplantation in children (dated by TCRdb to 2016 to 2017). Libraries came from PCR. Sequencing relied on an Illumina HiSeq 2500. TCR libraries were prepared with molecular barcoding, using unique molecular identifiers to normalize TCRbeta repertoire quantification. TCRdb itself trimmed the public reads at Q25 with fastp, ran MiXCR and retained productive beta chains. When rows share a CDR3 protein, they turn into one entry using the most common DNA and genes. The sample data list 600,000 to 700,000 distinct CDR3 sequences, and 16% of these were observed just once. The ten largest make up 1.1% of the sample. Material: PBMCs from the stem cell graft donor, obtained from the stem cell graft. The source is a human donor who donated a stem cell graft to a child with acute myeloid leukemia.

There are many counts of this clonotype. The genes are TRBV20-1 and TRBJ2-1; D is unclear. The CDR3 is 13 residues long. Germline assignment: CDR1 DFQATT and CDR2 SNEGSKA (reference sequence). V lost 1 base and J 4 bases, leaving 8 bases between the germline ends. The CDR3 nucleotides read TGCAGTGCTAGAGGCGAGGCGTACAATGAGCAGTTCTTC. The encoded protein is CSARGEAYNEQFF.

This clonotype was detected many times. The chain's CDR3 is CSVAVAGGSRRSQYF. The CDR3 coding sequence is TGCAGCGTTGCGGTAGCGGGGGGGTCAAGGCGGAGCCAGTACTTC. The chain couples TRBV29-1 to TRBJ2-5; 11 bases match TRBD2. The CDR3 consists of 15 residues. The germline CDR1 and CDR2 sequences are SQVTM and ANQGSEA. With 4 bases clipped from V and 10 bases from J, the junction kept 14 bases outside the gene matches.

A word on this clonotype: A clone one base away is much larger, so this may be a read error. The CDR3 reads CAISEGGDSNYEPYF. CDR3 bases: TGTGCCATCAGTGAGGGGGGGGACTCAAACTACGAGCCGTACTTC. The V gene is TRBV10-3, the J gene TRBJ2-7, with TRBD2 matching over 7 bases. CDR1 ENHRY and CDR2 SYGVKD come from the germline V gene. This CDR3 contains 15 residues.

At least ten counts were recorded for this clonotype. The rearrangement uses TRBV29-1 and TRBJ2-5; D perhaps matches TRBD1 (6 bases). CDR3 length equals 12 residues. V lost 7 bases, J lost 2 bases, and 11 bases lay in between. Germline V CDR1 and CDR2: SQVTM, ANQGSEA. The CDR3 nucleotides are TGCAGCGCCGGACAGCCACAAGAGACCCAGTACTTC. Translation gives CSAGQPQETQYF.

This clonotype was observed a few times. The V and J genes are TRBV20-1 and TRBJ1-2, with D perhaps matching TRBD1 (6 bases). The V gene's germline CDR1 is DFQATT and CDR2 SNEGSKA (reference sequence). CDR3 length: 13 amino acids. CDR3 nucleotides: TGCAGCGGGAGGGGGTGGTCTAACTATGGCTACACCTTC. It is translated as CSGRGWSNYGYTF.

The chain employs TRBV6-5 and TRBJ1-5; D perhaps matches TRBD1 (5 bases). This CDR3 contains 15 residues. CDR1 and CDR2 (germline): MNHEY, SVGAGI. Between the trimmed V and J ends, which lost 4 bases and 3 bases, there was a span of 13 bases. The CDR3 coding sequence is TGTGCCAGCAGTTGGGTAGGGGAACCCAATCAGCCCCAGCATTTT. Its translation is CASSWVGEPNQPQHF.

This clonotype was seen a handful of times. The chain links TRBV7-2 to TRBJ2-1; 8 nucleotides line up with TRBD2. This CDR3 has 15 residues. Germline-derived CDR1 and CDR2 are SGHTA and FQGNSA. With 3 bases clipped from V and 8 bases from J, the junction kept 9 bases outside the gene matches. CDR3 sequence (DNA): TGTGCCAGCAGCTTTAGCGGGGCCCTAGGGGATGAGCAGTTCTTC. Its protein is CASSFSGALGDEQFF.

In its sample, this clonotype was seen many times. This chain links TRBV12-3 or TRBV12-4 with TRBJ2-7; 8 bases line up with TRBD1. The CDR3 length is 15 residues. V shed 3 bases and J 4 bases; nucleotides not matched to a gene: 8. The chain's CDR3 is CASSFGTGHAYEQYV. The CDR3 nucleotides are TGTGCCAGCAGTTTTGGGACAGGACACGCATACGAGCAGTACGTC.

This clonotype came up many times. The chain carries TRBV20-1 and TRBJ2-3; 7 bases line up with TRBD1. Per the germline V gene, CDR1 is DFQATT and CDR2 is SNEGSKA (reference sequence). The CDR3 is 13 residues long. Trimming took 6 bases from V and 5 from J; bases not matched to a gene: 8. CDR3 amino acids: CSAPDRWKDTQYF. CDR3 bases: TGCAGTGCCCCGGACAGGTGGAAAGATACGCAGTATTTT.

This clonotype showed up just a few times. The chain links TRBV6-5 to TRBJ1-4, with a tentative D call TRBD1 (5 bases). CDR1 and CDR2 (germline): MNHEY, SVGAGI. The CDR3 length is 17 residues. Trimming removed 2 bases from V and 0 bases from J, with 13 bases in between. CDR3 amino acids: CASSYVWGSATNEKLFF. The CDR3 DNA is TGTGCCAGCAGTTACGTTTGGGGGTCTGCAACTAATGAAAAACTGTTTTTT.

The chain employs TRBV5-1 and TRBJ1-2, with TRBD1 as a possible D gene (6 bases). This CDR3 comprises 16 residues. With 7 bases removed from V and 0 bases from J, the gap between germline ends came to 19 bases. Germline-derived CDR1 and CDR2 are SGHRS and YFSETQ. The CDR3 DNA is TGCGCCAGCTCAATCGGGAGGGACACAACTAACTATGGCTACACCTTC. Its translation is CASSIGRDTTNYGYTF.

This clonotype turned up a few times. The J gene is TRBJ2-4, the V gene TRBV5-1, with a tentative D call TRBD2 (6 bases). Trimming removed 2 bases from V and 6 bases from J, with 9 bases in between. The CDR3 extends over 13 amino acids. CDR1 is SGHRS and CDR2 is YFSETQ in the germline V gene. The CDR3 region is CASSFRDSNIQYF. CDR3 DNA sequence: TGCGCCAGCAGCTTCAGGGACTCAAACATTCAGTACTTC.

This clonotype was seen ten or more times. V and J are TRBV12-3 or TRBV12-4 and TRBJ2-1; the match to TRBD1 covers 10 bases. The CDR3 covers 14 residues. The ends lost 7 bases at V and 8 bases at J; junction bases unmatched: 8. In nucleotides, the CDR3 is TGTGCCAGCACCGAGGGACAGGGGACATATGAGCAGTTCTTC. This encodes CASTEGQGTYEQFF.

This clonotype was seen more than once but under ten times. This chain uses TRBV10-2 with TRBJ1-1; D gene unclear. This CDR3 has 11 residues. Germline CDR1 WSHSY, CDR2 SAAADI. V was cut by 10 bases and J by 8 bases, with 14 bases left in between. The CDR3 region has the DNA TGCGCCACCGGACGTCGGGAAGAAGCTTTCTTT. It yields the protein CATGRREEAFF.

In this sample, this clonotype turned up a few times. The rearrangement links TRBV7-9 to TRBJ1-1; TRBD1 matches at 8 bases. With 5 bases clipped from V and 1 base from J, the junction kept 6 bases outside the gene matches. The CDR3 contains 15 residues. Germline V gene sequence: CDR1 SEHNR, CDR2 FQNEAQ (reference sequence). The CDR3 reads CASSRLGQGNTEAFF. In DNA form, the CDR3 reads TGTGCCAGCAGCCGTCTCGGACAGGGGAACACTGAAGCTTTCTTT.